The clone carrying this TCR beta chain was observed many times. Its antigen is currently unknown. This sample stems from a study of T cells in Graves' hyperthyroidism and ophthalmopathy. As for the study in general: Any treatment followed the collection of peripheral blood at initial diagnosis. Points from the study as a whole: Model output signaled ophthalmopathy a median 6.5 months ahead of onset. Stable hyperthyroidism was separated from ophthalmopathy by a model based on 13 V-J features.

Exclusion of patients followed from uncontrolled infection, other autoimmune disease, pregnancy or lactation. In germline, CDR1 is SNHLY, CDR2 FYNNEI. Trimming left V 6 bases short and J 8 bases short, with 11 bases between. The CDR3 contains 12 residues. TCR beta CDR3 sequences were amplified from RNA transcripts. Researchers ran a first-round RT-PCR on the TCR CDR3 using the HTBI primer set. TCRdb ran MiXCR on the multiplex PCR reads and lists one entry per CDR3 protein. In the table there are hundreds of thousands of distinct CDR3 sequences, around 15% of which are singletons. The chain uses TRBV2 and TRBJ2-1; maybe TRBD2 (5 bases). Sequencing was carried out using blood. This clonotype was sampled from a woman between 18 and 29 years old with Graves' hyperthyroidism. Here the CDR3 reads CASRRTGYEQFF. In DNA, the CDR3 is TGTGCCAGCAGGAGGACGGGGTATGAGCAGTTCTTC. Full variable domain (missing parts from reference TRBV2 and TRBJ2-1): EPEVTQTPSHQVTQMGQEVILRCVPISNHLYFYWYRQILGQKVEFLVSFYNNEISEKSEIFDDQFSVERPDGSNFTLKIRSTKLEDSAMYFCASRRTGYEQFFGPGTRLTVL.